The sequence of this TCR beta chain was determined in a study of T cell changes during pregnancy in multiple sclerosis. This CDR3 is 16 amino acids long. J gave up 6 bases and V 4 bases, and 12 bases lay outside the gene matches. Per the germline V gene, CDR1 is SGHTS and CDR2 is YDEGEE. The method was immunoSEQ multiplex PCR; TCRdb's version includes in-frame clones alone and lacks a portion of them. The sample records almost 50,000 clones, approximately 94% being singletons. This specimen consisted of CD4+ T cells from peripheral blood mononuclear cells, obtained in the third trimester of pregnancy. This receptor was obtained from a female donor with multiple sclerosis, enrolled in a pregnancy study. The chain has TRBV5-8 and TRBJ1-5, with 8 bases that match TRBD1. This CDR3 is CASSTHRGTVSQPQHF. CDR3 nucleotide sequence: TGTGCCAGCAGCACCCACAGGGGGACGGTTAGTCAGCCCCAGCATTTT.